Each of the 2 T cell receptor beta chains below was sequenced from the same sample in a study of regulatory T cells in long-lasting Graves disease. Assembly of TCR beta libraries relied on iRepertoire HTBI primers together with Arm-PCR of CDR3 regions. MiXCR, run by TCRdb on the multiplex PCR reads, gives a single entry per CDR3 protein. The sample yields roughly 400,000 distinct CDR3 sequences, under 25% seen once. Time point indicated: persistent/refractory GD, antithyroid drugs over 5 years with positive TRAb. The authors made the TCR library using RNA they extracted from PBMCs. Material: peripheral blood mononuclear cells (PBMCs), obtained when the disease was refractory, from a patient treated with antithyroid drugs. The receptors originated from a female donor with Graves disease.

This clonotype showed up just a few times. V is TRBV15 and J is TRBJ2-1; 10 nucleotides align to TRBD2. Trimming removed 1 base from V and 9 bases from J; junction bases left unmatched: 9. Germline lookup yields CDR1 LNHNV and CDR2 YYDKDF (reference sequence). This CDR3 region has 16 residues. The CDR3 here is CATSRVRLAGAGEQFF. Written as DNA, the CDR3 is TGTGCCACCAGCAGAGTAAGGCTAGCGGGAGCTGGTGAGCAGTTCTTC.

The sample holds many counts of this clonotype. The chain uses TRBV12-3 or TRBV12-4 and TRBJ2-5, with 13 bases that match TRBD2. Germline trimming cut 5 bases from V and 2 bases from J; bases unmatched to any gene: 8. The CDR3 extends over 17 amino acids. CDR3 bases: TGTGCCAGCAGTCCCGGACTAGCGGGAGTGGTGCAAGAGACCCAGTACTTC. Translation gives CASSPGLAGVVQETQYF.